The sequence of this T cell receptor beta chain was determined in a study of liver allograft versus peripheral blood T cells. The wider study: Repertoires from peripheral blood of liver transplant recipients were compared with those inside their transplanted livers. Study-wide results and limits: Intragraft T cell receptor repertoires of liver allografts were reported to differ from peripheral blood repertoires.

This CDR3 is built from 13 residues. Deletions cut 8 bases from V and 3 bases from J, with 13 bases between. Germline values: CDR1 SGHTA, CDR2 FQGTGA. Each CDR3 protein gets one entry after TCRdb re-called the reads with MiXCR. The table records 6,500 to 10,000 distinct CDR3 sequences, 15% to 20% of them present only once. Regarding this clonotype: Antigen unknown.

This clonotype was obtained from a human patient who had a liver transplant. Some T cells could come from the graft donor. The rearrangement joins TRBV7-3 to TRBJ1-1; a weak D match, TRBD1 (5 bases). The CDR3 nucleotides are TGTGCCAGCGCTTGGGGGGGGGACACTGAAGCTTTCTTT. Protein: CASAWGGDTEAFF.